This TCR beta chain was documented in a study of human T cells and chemical hapten exposure. Study-level points and caveats: Each of the donors had alopecia, so their immune responses may not resemble those of healthy people.

The CDR3 runs to 16 residues. Germline CDR1 reads MGHRA; CDR2 reads YSYEKL. V was shortened by 4 bases and J by 2 bases, with 14 bases between the two germline ends. Time point described: patch test 1, 2 weeks after DPC sensitization. Treatment reported: therapeutic diphenylcyclopropenone sensitization with weekly scalp DPC. At every patch-test visit, blood was drawn before the patch test was applied. Unique molecular identifiers were attached to individual cDNA molecules during library preparation. One entry per CDR3 protein results from TCRdb running MiXCR on the RACE reads. Among 120,000 or so distinct CDR3 sequences listed, approximately 13% were seen once. This clonotype appeared a few times. No antigen is known for it.

V gene TRBV4-1 combines with J gene TRBJ2-2, with D possibly TRBD2 on 5 matching bases. The TCR originated in a young man with alopecia areata. Some clones in this sample may be carry-over from other donors' samples. The starting material was whole blood, obtained in connection with sensitization to the hapten diphenylcyclopropenone (DPC). Written as DNA, the CDR3 is TGCGCCAGCAGCCCTCTAAGCGGCGTCAACACCGGGGAGCTGTTTTTT. The encoded protein is CASSPLSGVNTGELFF.